This T cell receptor (beta chain) came from a study of blood T cell repertoires in COVID-19. Authors' processing steps: Amplification with reference gene primers provided the estimates of nucleated cell counts. The repertoire was sequenced with immunoSEQ multiplex PCR; TCRdb's copy has only in-frame clones and lacks some. V and J calls and clone size are those listed in that table; D and trimming were worked out from the DNA. The data show around 330,000 clones, over 75% seen once. With V trimmed by 3 bases and J by 2 bases, 3 bases remained unmatched. The CDR3 contains 14 residues. Germline-derived CDR1 and CDR2 are LGHDT and YNNKEL (reference sequence).

This chain joins TRBV3-1 (or the pseudogene TRBV3-2) and TRBJ2-5; 7 bases are a match to TRBD2. Sequences were obtained from peripheral blood. The receptor's source is a woman aged 45 to 65 with active or convalescent COVID-19. This chain's CDR3 is CASSQTGGQETQYF. In DNA, the CDR3 is TGTGCCAGCAGCCAGACGGGGGGTCAAGAGACCCAGTACTTC.